The clone carrying this T cell receptor (beta chain) was observed at least ten times. Its antigen is currently unknown. TCRdb recomputed calls from the RT-PCR reads with MiXCR, one row per CDR3 protein. The table lists under 500,000 distinct CDR3 sequences, about 10% of them singletons. This entry is derived from a study of response to subunit inactivated influenza vaccine. Study-level results: Each seasonal flu vaccination may recruit only limited new T cells, authors suggested.

Germline assignment: CDR1 MNHEY and CDR2 SVGAGI. The CDR3 spans 14 residues. Trimming removed 0 bases from V and 1 base from J, with 5 bases in between. The chain carries TRBV6-5 and TRBJ2-3, with D uncertain. The TCR was taken from a man in his fifties or sixties who received an inactivated influenza vaccine. The sample consisted of PBMCs from blood, taken roughly 46 days after vaccination. The chain's CDR3 is CASSYSSRTDTQYF. The CDR3 coding sequence is TGTGCCAGCAGTTACTCGAGTCGCACAGATACGCAGTATTTT.